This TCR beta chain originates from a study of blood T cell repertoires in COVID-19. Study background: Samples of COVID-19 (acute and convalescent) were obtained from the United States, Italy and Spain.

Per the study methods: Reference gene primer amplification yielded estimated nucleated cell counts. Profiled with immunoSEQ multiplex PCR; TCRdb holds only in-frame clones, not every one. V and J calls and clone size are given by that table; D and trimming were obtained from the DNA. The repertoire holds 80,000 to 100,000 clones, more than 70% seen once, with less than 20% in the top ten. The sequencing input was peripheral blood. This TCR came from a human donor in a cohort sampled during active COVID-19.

Here the CDR3 DNA reads TGTGCCAGCAGTTCCCTTGAGCAGTACTTC. Translating it yields CASSSLEQYF. The chain combines TRBV28 with TRBJ2-7; D not certain. The CDR3 spans 10 residues. V shed 4 bases and J shed 7 bases, with 5 bases lying between them. Germline lookup yields CDR1 MDHEN and CDR2 SYDVKM.